This TCR beta chain stems from a study of blood T cell repertoires in COVID-19. Overall study: COVID-19 samples, acute and convalescent, were from the United States, Italy and Spain.

In the authors' methods: Estimates of nucleated cell counts were drawn from the amplification of reference gene primers. Clones were sequenced by immunoSEQ multiplex PCR, and TCRdb holds only the in-frame ones, with some missing. Clone size and the V and J calls come from that table; the DNA yielded D and trimming. The sample lists 150,000 to 250,000 clones; 85% to 95% were seen once. Worth noting for this clone: The sample contains more than one DNA sequence encoding this CDR3.

Seattle-derived patients entered the study during active infection and were followed longitudinally. The CDR3 extends over 15 amino acids. The ends lost 1 base at V and 1 base at J; junction bases unmatched: 3. The germline CDR1 and CDR2 sequences are SEHNR and FQNEAQ (reference sequence). The V gene is TRBV7-9, the J gene TRBJ1-2; TRBD1 aligns across 7 bases. The sample comprised peripheral blood. This receptor was taken from a man younger than 45 with COVID-19, enrolled during active disease. The CDR3 spells CASSLVSGGNYGYTF. Here the CDR3 DNA reads TGTGCCAGCAGCTTAGTTTCAGGGGGTAACTATGGCTACACCTTC.